Presented here are 27 T cell receptor beta chains from one specimen sequenced in a study of CD8 T cells in Susac syndrome. Reverse transcription of about 0.45 to 1 ug RNA was performed with random hexamers. In TCRdb, the immunoSEQ multiplex PCR reads were re-called with MiXCR into one record per CDR3 protein. The table lists under 90,000 distinct CDR3 sequences, 85% to 95% of them singletons. Sequenced material: CD8+ T cells from PBMCs. Every receptor here comes from a human donor with Susac syndrome.

The chain links TRBV6-6 to TRBJ1-4; 8 nucleotides align to TRBD1. Germline V gene data show CDR1 as MNHNY and CDR2 as SVGAGI (reference sequence). Germline trimming cut 4 bases from V and 5 bases from J; bases unmatched to any gene: 6. There are 15 residues in the CDR3. The DNA for the CDR3 is TGTGCCAGCAGTTTGTACAGGGGGACCAATGAAAAACTGTTTTTT. It specifies CASSLYRGTNEKLFF.

The chain employs TRBV14 and TRBJ2-2; the D is unclear. V lost 5 bases and J lost 1, with 5 bases in between. The CDR3 sequence is 13 residues long. Germline lookup yields CDR1 SGHDN and CDR2 FVKESK. The CDR3 DNA reads TGTGCCAGCAGCAAAAAGAACACCGGGGAGCTGTTTTTT. This translates into CASSKKNTGELFF.

This chain joins TRBV2 and TRBJ2-6, with TRBD1 as a possible D gene (6 bases). This CDR3 contains 17 residues. Germline V gene sequence: CDR1 SNHLY, CDR2 FYNNEI. V lost 10 bases and J lost 0, with 19 bases in between. The chain's CDR3 is CAILRGTAVSGANVLTF. The CDR3 nucleotides read TGTGCCATCCTTAGGGGGACCGCTGTCTCTGGGGCCAACGTCCTGACTTTC.

The table lists this clonotype with a count of one. This chain connects TRBV10-3 to TRBJ2-3; tentative D call: TRBD2 (6 bases). Germline CDR1 and CDR2: ENHRY and SYGVKD. With 2 bases removed from V and 6 bases from J, the gap between germline ends came to 15 bases. The CDR3 has 15 amino acids. CDR3 loop: CAISEGTPQSDTQYF. Written as DNA, the CDR3 is TGTGCCATCAGTGAGGGGACTCCCCAATCCGATACGCAGTATTTT.

V usage is TRBV11-1 and J usage is TRBJ2-7; no reliable D call. The CDR3 is 12 residues long. Trimming shortened V by 4 bases and J by 9 bases, and 13 bases separated the two germline ends. Germline V gives CDR1 SGHAT, CDR2 FQDESV (reference sequence). CDR3 nucleotides: TGTGCCAGCAGCTACGACTCGGTAGGGCAGTACTTC. Translated, it gives CASSYDSVGQYF.

The gene calls are TRBV15 and TRBJ2-5; 14 nucleotides align to TRBD2. V lost 5 bases and J lost 1; bases outside the gene matches: 12. Germline values: CDR1 LNHNV, CDR2 YYDKDF (reference sequence). This CDR3 is built from 19 residues. The DNA for the CDR3 is TGTGCCACCAGCGGCGACGGGGGACTAGCGGGAGACCCCCAAGAGACCCAGTACTTC. Protein: CATSGDGGLAGDPQETQYF.

The chain combines TRBV25-1 with TRBJ2-7; tentatively, D is TRBD1 (6 bases). CDR1 is MGHDK, CDR2 SYGVNS, per germline. V was shortened by 4 bases and J by 3 bases, with 10 bases between the two germline ends. The CDR3 runs 13 residues. CDR3 in amino acids: CASSVGTNYEQYF. As DNA, the CDR3 is TGTGCCAGCAGTGTCGGGACAAACTACGAGCAGTACTTC.

This clonotype was seen a few times. The CDR3 loop reads CASSAQGTGELFF. DNA of the CDR3: TGTGCCAGCAGCGCCCAGGGTACCGGGGAGCTGTTTTTT. The V gene is TRBV5-6, the J gene TRBJ2-2, with D maybe TRBD1 (5 bases). This CDR3 spans 13 amino acids. The germline CDR1 and CDR2 sequences are SGHDT and YYEEEE. V lost 4 bases, J lost 5 bases, and 9 bases lay in between.

The rearrangement links TRBV29-1 to TRBJ2-7; 7 positions match TRBD1. The trim removed 6 bases at V and 0 bases at J, leaving 5 bases unmatched. The length of the CDR3 is 13 residues. Germline values: CDR1 SQVTM, CDR2 ANQGSEA. Here the CDR3 reads CSVGTVASYEQYF. CDR3 nucleotides: TGCAGCGTCGGGACAGTCGCCTCCTACGAGCAGTACTTC.

This sequence joins TRBV13 and TRBJ2-3; D is perhaps TRBD1 or TRBD2 (5 bases each). The V end was cut by 5 bases, the J end by 2 bases, with 14 bases between. CDR1 PRHDT and CDR2 FYEKMQ come from the germline V gene (reference sequence). This CDR3 has 15 residues. CDR3 sequence: CASSGRDGHTDTQYF. The DNA for the CDR3 is TGTGCCAGCAGCGGCCGGGACGGGCACACAGATACGCAGTATTTT.

The chain links TRBV15 to TRBJ2-3; 9 bases line up with TRBD2. CDR1 and CDR2 from the germline V gene are LNHNV and YYDKDF (reference sequence). CDR3 size: 14 residues. J lost 6 bases, V lost 2 bases, and 3 bases had no gene match. The CDR3 protein is CATSRWLAGDTQYF. CDR3 DNA sequence: TGTGCCACCAGCAGATGGCTAGCGGGGGATACGCAGTATTTT.

This chain uses TRBV24-1 with TRBJ2-7; D not certain. V was pared by 5 bases and J by 2 bases, with 12 bases between. CDR3 length: 14 residues. The germline V gene has CDR1 KGHDR and CDR2 SFDVKD. Written as DNA, the CDR3 is TGTGCCACCAGTGCTGATTACAGCCCCTACGAGCAGTACTTC. Translated, it gives CATSADYSPYEQYF.

The V and J genes are TRBV20-1 and TRBJ1-1; D ambiguous. The CDR3 totals 15 residues. CDR1 and CDR2 (germline): DFQATT, SNEGSKA (reference sequence). The V end was cut by 6 bases, the J end by 1 base, with 18 bases between. The CDR3 DNA reads TGCAGTGCCCCCGAGGAGGGTACTCCGAACACTGAAGCTTTCTTT. The encoded protein is CSAPEEGTPNTEAFF.

The chain couples TRBV29-1 to TRBJ2-2, with unresolved D. CDR3 length equals 13 residues. Germline loops: CDR1 SQVTM, CDR2 ANQGSEA. The V gene lost 4 bases and the J gene lost 1 base, with 7 bases spanning the gap. This CDR3 is CSVVAENTGELFF. The CDR3 DNA reads as TGCAGCGTTGTTGCGGAGAACACCGGGGAGCTGTTTTTT.

The rearrangement links TRBV2 to TRBJ1-4, with D possibly being TRBD1 (6 bases). V was cut by 3 bases and J by 4 bases, with 9 bases left in between. This CDR3 contains 14 residues. Germline CDR1 is SNHLY and CDR2 is FYNNEI. The DNA of the CDR3 is TGTGCCAGCAGTGACGGGGGCGGTAATGAAAAACTGTTTTTT. This codes for CASSDGGGNEKLFF.

This chain uses TRBV12-3 or TRBV12-4 with TRBJ1-5; D gene unclear. The length of the CDR3 is 13 residues. Trimming stripped 3 bases from V and 4 bases from J, with 7 bases between. CDR3 sequence: CASSLTENQPQHF. The CDR3 nucleotides are TGTGCCAGCAGTTTGACCGAGAATCAGCCCCAGCATTTT.

The chain couples TRBV11-2 to TRBJ2-3; D not certain. V lost 3 bases and J 4 bases, leaving 11 bases between the germline ends. This CDR3 is 14 amino acids long. Germline CDR1 SGHAT, CDR2 FQNNGV. The CDR3 loop reads CASSLGVGSDTQYF. For the CDR3, the DNA is TGTGCCAGCAGCTTGGGCGTAGGGTCAGATACGCAGTATTTT.

The chain is built from TRBV9 and TRBJ2-2; D possibly corresponds to TRBD2 (6 bases). Looked up from germline, CDR1 is SGDLS and CDR2 is YYNGEE. V lost 4 bases to trimming and J lost 4 bases, with 14 bases between them. CDR3 length equals 15 residues. The CDR3 spells CASSSHVEGTGELFF. CDR3 in DNA: TGTGCCAGCAGCTCCCACGTGGAGGGCACCGGGGAGCTGTTTTTT.

The CDR3, as DNA: TGTGCCACCAGCGCGAGCGGGAGGGCCACCGGGGAGCTGTTTTTT. Translating gives CATSASGRATGELFF. This chain uses TRBV24-1 with TRBJ2-2; 10 bases map to TRBD2. Trimming removed 7 bases from V and 4 bases from J; junction bases left unmatched: 5. This CDR3 region has 15 residues. The germline V gene has CDR1 KGHDR and CDR2 SFDVKD.

The chain carries TRBV5-1 and TRBJ2-2; D may be TRBD1 (5 bases). The germline gives CDR1 SGHRS, CDR2 YFSETQ. The CDR3 contains 15 residues. The V and J ends lost 4 bases and 0 bases respectively, with 10 bases between them. The CDR3 here is CASSPPDTNTGELFF. CDR3 in DNA: TGCGCCAGCAGCCCCCCGGACACGAACACCGGGGAGCTGTTTTTT.

CDR3 amino acids: CSVEARGQSTGELFF. In DNA, the CDR3 is TGCAGCGTTGAGGCCAGGGGGCAATCCACCGGGGAGCTGTTTTTT. The chain recombines TRBV29-1 with TRBJ2-2, with 8 bases matching TRBD1. Germline V lookup: CDR1 SQVTM, CDR2 ANQGSEA. V was clipped by 3 bases and J by 4 bases; unmatched bases: 7. The CDR3 runs to 15 residues.

The V and J genes are TRBV9 and TRBJ2-1; perhaps TRBD1 as D (5 bases). Trimming cost V 1 base and J 1 base, with 9 bases left between them. The germline V gene has CDR1 SGDLS and CDR2 YYNGEE. This CDR3 spans 15 amino acids. CDR3 nucleotides: TGTGCCAGCAGCGTATCGACAGAGTCCTACAATGAGCAGTTCTTC. It codes for CASSVSTESYNEQFF. The complete variable domain, with remaining parts taken from reference TRBV9 and TRBJ2-1, reads DSGVTQTPKHLITATGQRVTLRCSPRSGDLSVYWYQQSLDQGLQFLIQYYNGEERAKGNILERFSAQQFPDLHSELNLSSLELGDSALYFCASSVSTESYNEQFFGPGTRLTVL.

The J gene is TRBJ1-1, the V gene TRBV4-3; D is perhaps TRBD1 (6 bases). Germline assignment: CDR1 LGHNA and CDR2 YSLEER. The CDR3 is made up of 16 amino acids. Trimming removed 1 base at V and 2 bases at J, with 14 bases between. CDR3 loop: CASSQGTQGPNTEAFF. The CDR3 DNA sequence: TGCGCCAGCAGCCAAGGAACCCAGGGGCCCAACACTGAAGCTTTCTTT.

The chain couples TRBV7-2 to TRBJ2-5, with D unclear. CDR1 and CDR2 from the germline V gene are SGHTA and FQGNSA. This CDR3 contains 14 residues. V was clipped by 1 base and J by 4 bases, with 10 bases between them. The CDR3 is CASSLGLDPETQYF. The CDR3 DNA is TGTGCCAGCAGCTTAGGGCTAGACCCAGAGACCCAGTACTTC.

CDR3 DNA sequence: TGCAGCGTCGAGGATGTTACCGGGGAGCTGTTTTTT. It encodes CSVEDVTGELFF. The chain uses TRBV29-1 and TRBJ2-2; no clear D gene. Trimming pared 6 bases from V and 5 bases from J, leaving 10 bases between. The germline V gene has CDR1 SQVTM and CDR2 ANQGSEA. The CDR3 covers 12 residues.

CDR3 in DNA: TGCGCCAGCAGCTTGGAACAGGGAGCCTACGAGCAGTACTTC. Its protein product is CASSLEQGAYEQYF. The chain links TRBV5-1 to TRBJ2-7, with D perhaps matching TRBD1 (6 bases). The CDR3 loop spans 14 amino acids. In germline, CDR1 is SGHRS, CDR2 YFSETQ. The V end lost 0 bases, the J end lost 2 bases, and 9 bases lay between the germline ends.

The rearrangement uses TRBV30 and TRBJ2-5; D remains unclear. The CDR3 is 10 amino acids. Trimming took 1 base from V and 5 from J, leaving 2 bases between them. Germline V gene sequence: CDR1 GTSNPN, CDR2 SVGIG (reference sequence). For the CDR3, the DNA is TGTGCCTGGAGTGGGGAGACCCAGTACTTC. Amino acids: CAWSGETQYF. Full variable domain (missing parts from reference TRBV30 and TRBJ2-5): SQTIHQWPATLVQPVGSPLSLECTVEGTSNPNLYWYRQAAGRGLQLLFYSVGIGQISSEVPQNLSASRPQDRQFILSSKKLLLSDSGFYLCAWSGETQYFGPGTRLLVL.